The present T cell receptor beta chain was sequenced within a study of blood T cells in healthy people across ages. The study's findings and limits: Expanded clonotype shifts may have been confounded, as the donors had an unknown CMV status.

Total RNA amounts of at least 5.5 micrograms were extracted per sample. The germline V and J ends were trimmed by 4 bases and 6 bases, with 8 bases remaining between them. There are 11 residues in the CDR3. Per the germline V gene, CDR1 is DFQATT and CDR2 is SNEGSKA (reference sequence). The authors ran a second PCR of about 6 to 12 cycles using a sample-barcoded 5' primer and a J-beta primer mix. Each cDNA molecule carried a tag from a template-switch adaptor that contained 12 random nucleotides. TCRdb independently ran MiXCR on the 5' RACE reads; one entry per CDR3 protein. The table has roughly 900,000 distinct CDR3 sequences, 29% seen once. This clonotype has at least ten counts. The antigen is unknown.

The chain is built from TRBV20-1 and TRBJ2-3; no firm D call. Sequencing was carried out using blood. The clonotype originates from a woman older than 75 in good health. CDR3 in amino acids: CSATVKDTQYF. The CDR3 DNA follows: TGCAGTGCTACCGTCAAGGATACGCAGTATTTT.